This T cell receptor (beta chain) was captured in a study of neurological immune-mediated disorders. This clonotype was recorded many times. The sorted libraries were prepared using roughly 970,000 CD4+ or CD8+ T cells that had themselves been sorted. As for the cDNA, it was generated by 5'RACE with 10-nucleotide random UMIs. Each CDR3 protein gets one entry after TCRdb re-called the 5' RACE reads with MiXCR. The data show some 42,000 distinct CDR3 sequences, 9.5% to 13% seen once. The receptor's source is a woman in her twenties or thirties with HTLV-1-associated myelopathy (HAM/TSP). Sequenced sample: CD4+ T cells from blood.

The CDR3 region is CAISESGPSLTYGYTF. CDR3 coding DNA: TGTGCCATCAGTGAGTCGGGACCGAGCCTTACTTATGGCTACACCTTC. The chain carries TRBV10-3 and TRBJ1-2, with a possible D match to TRBD1 (5 bases). CDR3 size: 16 residues. V shed 0 bases and J shed 5 bases, with 16 bases lying between them. Germline V gene data show CDR1 as ENHRY and CDR2 as SYGVKD.